These 25 T cell receptor beta chains were sequenced from one sample in a study of identical twins. TCRdb redid the calling of the 5' RACE reads with MiXCR, one entry per CDR3 protein. The sample lists around 650,000 distinct CDR3 sequences, about 7.6% seen once, with approximately 1.5% in the top ten. In addition, the sample was reused for a study of yellow fever vaccine responses in identical twins.

The sample was PBMCs. The receptors were gathered from a woman between 18 and 29 years old in good health.

The rearrangement links TRBV20-1 to TRBJ2-1; D unresolved. The V and J ends lost 0 bases and 9 bases respectively, with 15 bases between them. This CDR3 region has 14 residues. Germline CDR1 and CDR2: DFQATT and SNEGSKA (reference sequence). This chain's CDR3 is CSARDRTQVAEQFF. CDR3 sequence (DNA): TGCAGTGCTAGAGACAGGACCCAAGTGGCTGAGCAGTTCTTC.

The chain links TRBV19 to TRBJ2-3; tentatively, D is TRBD2 (6 bases). Germline CDR1 reads LNHDA; CDR2 reads SQIVND (reference sequence). This CDR3 contains 14 residues. Trimming shortened V by 10 bases and J by 4 bases, and 18 bases separated the two germline ends. The CDR3 coding sequence is TGTGCCACTTTGGACGGCGGGAAGGCAGATACGCAGTATTTT. Encoded protein: CATLDGGKADTQYF.

The rearrangement joins TRBV19 to TRBJ2-5; D may be TRBD1 (6 bases). Germline V lookup: CDR1 LNHDA, CDR2 SQIVND (reference sequence). V lost 3 bases and J lost 1, with 12 bases in between. The length of the CDR3 is 15 residues. CDR3 in DNA: TGTGCCAGTAGTATCTCTGGGGGCCCCCAAGAGACCCAGTACTTC. This sequence encodes CASSISGGPQETQYF. The complete variable domain, with remaining parts taken from reference TRBV19 and TRBJ2-5, reads DGGITQSPKYLFRKEGQNVTLSCEQNLNHDAMYWYRQDPGQGLRLIYYSQIVNDFQKGDIAEGYSVSREKKESFPLTVTSAQKNPTAFYLCASSISGGPQETQYFGPGTRLLVL.

This clonotype has more than one count but fewer than ten. The chain carries TRBV6-1 and TRBJ2-5; 7 nucleotides agree with TRBD1. CDR3 length: 13 amino acids. V lost 6 bases and J lost 4; bases outside the gene matches: 5. Germline CDR1 reads MNHNS; CDR2 reads SASEGT. CDR3 DNA: TGTGCCAGCAGGACAGGGTGGGGAGAGACCCAGTACTTC. Translating gives CASRTGWGETQYF.

The CDR3 sequence: CASSLYGSGTGELFF. DNA of the CDR3: TGCGCCAGCAGCTTGTACGGGTCGGGCACCGGGGAGCTGTTTTTT. This chain joins TRBV5-1 and TRBJ2-2; no clear D gene. The CDR3 has 15 amino acids. V was pared by 1 base and J by 4 bases, with 11 bases between. Per the germline V gene, CDR1 is SGHRS and CDR2 is YFSETQ.

This clonotype was picked up a small number of times. V and J are TRBV9 and TRBJ2-6; maybe TRBD1 (6 bases). Germline values: CDR1 SGDLS, CDR2 YYNGEE. V lost 3 bases to trimming and J lost 2 bases, with 6 bases between them. This CDR3 has 14 amino acids. The CDR3 region is CASSDRAGANVLTF. The CDR3 nucleotides read TGTGCCAGCAGCGACAGGGCTGGGGCCAACGTCCTGACTTTC. The variable domain in full, with the rest retrieved from reference TRBV9 and TRBJ2-6, is DSGVTQTPKHLITATGQRVTLRCSPRSGDLSVYWYQQSLDQGLQFLIQYYNGEERAKGNILERFSAQQFPDLHSELNLSSLELGDSALYFCASSDRAGANVLTFGAGSRLTVL.

V and J are TRBV28 and TRBJ2-7, with 7 bases fitting TRBD1. The germline V gene has CDR1 MDHEN and CDR2 SYDVKM. V gave up 5 bases and J gave up 3 bases; unmatched junction bases: 7. This CDR3 comprises 14 residues. CDR3 bases: TGTGCCAGCAGTGCCGGGACAGTCCTCTACGAGCAGTACTTC. It yields the protein CASSAGTVLYEQYF.

In its sample, this clonotype was seen many times. V usage is TRBV4-2 and J usage is TRBJ2-7; 7 bases are a match to TRBD1. The CDR3 length is 16 residues. Germline lookup yields CDR1 LGHNA and CDR2 YNFKEQ. With V trimmed by 0 bases and J by 3 bases, 8 bases remained unmatched. In nucleotides, the CDR3 is TGTGCCAGCAGCCAAGAACGCGACAGGGACCTCTACGAGCAGTACTTC. As protein: CASSQERDRDLYEQYF.

The count of this clonotype is one. This chain joins TRBV2 and TRBJ2-1; possible D gene TRBD1, 6 bases. V dropped 10 bases and J dropped 4 bases, with 14 bases sitting between them. Germline V CDR1 and CDR2: SNHLY, FYNNEI. CDR3 length: 13 amino acids. CDR3: CANARDTYNEQFF. The CDR3, as DNA: TGTGCCAACGCAAGGGACACATACAATGAGCAGTTCTTC.

This clonotype was picked up many times. This chain joins TRBV4-1 and TRBJ1-1; no firm D call. Germline CDR1 and CDR2: MGHRA and YSYEKL. V lost 3 bases, J lost 5 bases, and 22 bases lay in between. The CDR3 is 17 amino acids. In DNA, the CDR3 is TGCGCCAGCAGCCAGAGAGGATCGGGCTCCATCAAGACTGAAGCTTTCTTT. Encoded protein: CASSQRGSGSIKTEAFF.

The rearrangement links TRBV5-1 to TRBJ1-4; possibly TRBD1 for D (6 bases). This CDR3 spans 15 amino acids. V shed 0 bases and J shed 8 bases, with 14 bases lying between them. CDR1 and CDR2 from the germline V gene are SGHRS and YFSETQ. Here the CDR3 reads CASSLAEVQGEKLFF. The CDR3 bases are TGCGCCAGCAGCTTGGCCGAGGTACAGGGCGAAAAACTGTTTTTT.

Comments on this clonotype: A much more abundant neighbour one base away suggests this may be a read error. This chain joins TRBV2 and TRBJ2-5; no firm D call. The V gene's germline CDR1 is SNHLY and CDR2 FYNNEI. The CDR3 is 14 residues long. Deletions cut 2 bases from V and 2 bases from J, with 9 bases between. CDR3 sequence (DNA): TGTGCCAGCAGTGAAAACGGGTGGCAAGAGACCCAGTACTTC. Translating it yields CASSENGWQETQYF.

This clonotype was seen only a few times. This chain joins TRBV20-1 and TRBJ2-7; D is perhaps TRBD1 or TRBD2 (7 bases each). The germline V and J ends were trimmed by 3 bases and 3 bases, with 15 bases remaining between them. The CDR3 totals 14 residues. The germline CDR1 and CDR2 sequences are DFQATT and SNEGSKA (reference sequence). The CDR3 nucleotides are TGCAGTGCTAGTCATGACAGGGACTACTACGAGCAGTACGTC. Protein product: CSASHDRDYYEQYV.

This clonotype was recorded many times. This chain links TRBV11-2 with TRBJ2-2, with 13 bases aligning to TRBD2. V was clipped by 2 bases and J by 6 bases; unmatched bases: 3. Germline V lookup: CDR1 SGHAT, CDR2 FQNNGV. The CDR3 has 16 residues. The CDR3 sequence is CASSLTSGGAPGELFF. The DNA for the CDR3 is TGTGCCAGCAGCTTAACTAGCGGGGGGGCCCCCGGGGAGCTGTTTTTT.

The chain carries TRBV7-9 and TRBJ2-2; D perhaps matches TRBD1 (6 bases). The CDR3 consists of 16 residues. V lost 6 bases and J 8 bases, leaving 22 bases between the germline ends. Germline CDR1 SEHNR, CDR2 FQNEAQ (reference sequence). Here the CDR3 DNA reads TGTGCCAGCAGTTCGGACAGCGGACATCACCCGGGGGAGCTGTTTTTT. Translated: CASSSDSGHHPGELFF.

The CDR3 is CATTTGPGNTIYF. CDR3 bases: TGTGCCACCACCACAGGGCCCGGAAACACCATATATTTT. The V and J genes are TRBV10-3 and TRBJ1-3; possibly TRBD1 for D (6 bases). The CDR3 totals 13 residues. The germline V gene encodes CDR1 ENHRY and CDR2 SYGVKD. V was clipped by 10 bases and J by 4 bases, with 14 bases between them.

This clonotype was seen ten or more times. The chain employs TRBV6-1 and TRBJ1-2; 8 bases map to TRBD1. Losses at the gene ends were 3 bases for V and 5 bases for J; bases not matched to a gene: 5. Germline assignment: CDR1 MNHNS and CDR2 SASEGT. This CDR3 has 14 amino acids. The CDR3 sequence: CASSDYGQGYGYTF. CDR3 in DNA: TGTGCCAGCAGTGACTACGGACAGGGTTATGGCTACACCTTC.

This clonotype was observed many times. The chain links TRBV7-9 to TRBJ2-2; D is undetermined. Germline V lookup: CDR1 SEHNR, CDR2 FQNEAQ (reference sequence). The CDR3 loop spans 14 amino acids. V lost 3 bases, J lost 1 base, and 6 bases lay in between. The CDR3 nucleotides are TGTGCCAGCAGCTTTGAACAGAACACCGGGGAGCTGTTTTTT. It specifies CASSFEQNTGELFF. Filled out from reference TRBV7-9 and TRBJ2-2, the complete variable domain reads DTGVSQNPRHKITKRGQNVTFRCDPISEHNRLYWYRQTLGQGPEFLTYFQNEAQLEKSRLLSDRFSAERPKGSFSTLEIQRTEQGDSAMYLCASSFEQNTGELFFGEGSRLTVL.

This clonotype has just a few counts. The chain joins TRBV2 to TRBJ2-1; D gene ambiguous. V dropped 4 bases and J dropped 9 bases, with 13 bases sitting between them. The CDR3 spans 13 residues. Germline V CDR1 and CDR2: SNHLY, FYNNEI. As DNA, the CDR3 is TGTGCCAGCAGTGGCCAAATGGGCGGTGAGCAGTTCTTC. It is translated as CASSGQMGGEQFF.

This clonotype was recorded at least ten times. The chain recombines TRBV24-1 with TRBJ1-4; unclear D gene. Germline-derived CDR1 and CDR2 are KGHDR and SFDVKD. V dropped 4 bases and J dropped 5 bases, with 13 bases sitting between them. The CDR3 has 15 amino acids. The CDR3 protein is CATSDPASGNEKLFF. Written as DNA, the CDR3 is TGTGCCACCAGTGACCCCGCGTCCGGGAATGAAAAACTGTTTTTT.

The CDR3 sequence: CASSPGDRGYEQYV. Here the CDR3 DNA reads TGCGCCAGCAGCCCCGGCGACAGGGGATACGAGCAGTACGTC. V is TRBV5-1 and J is TRBJ2-7, with TRBD1 identical over 8 bases. The J segment lost 4 bases and the V segment lost 4 bases, leaving 7 bases of the junction unmatched. This CDR3 contains 14 residues. Germline V lookup: CDR1 SGHRS, CDR2 YFSETQ.

This clonotype was recorded many times. The chain combines TRBV5-1 with TRBJ2-5; TRBD1 aligns across 9 bases. The V and J ends lost 4 bases and 5 bases, in that order; junction bases with no gene match: 12. Germline V gene sequence: CDR1 SGHRS, CDR2 YFSETQ. This CDR3 spans 16 amino acids. This CDR3 is CASSPSLTGGRETQYF. CDR3 DNA sequence: TGCGCCAGCAGCCCGTCCTTGACAGGGGGAAGGGAGACCCAGTACTTC.

This clonotype appeared many times. This chain uses TRBV12-3 or TRBV12-4 with TRBJ2-7; tentatively, D is TRBD2 (5 bases). CDR3 size: 15 residues. V was pared by 3 bases and J by 2 bases, with 14 bases between. The chain's CDR3 is CASSFRLTGTYEQYF. DNA of the CDR3: TGTGCCAGCAGTTTCCGACTAACTGGTACCTACGAGCAGTACTTC.

There are many counts of this clonotype. The J gene is TRBJ2-2, the V gene TRBV28; 14 bases align to TRBD2. CDR1 and CDR2 from the germline V gene are MDHEN and SYDVKM. J was trimmed by 7 bases and V by 5 bases; bases with no gene match: 6. CDR3 length: 16 amino acids. The CDR3 nucleotides are TGTGCCAGCAGTCCCGGGACTAGCGGGAGAATCGGGGAGCTGTTTTTT. Protein: CASSPGTSGRIGELFF.

This clonotype was observed many times. The V and J genes are TRBV28 and TRBJ1-1; a possible D gene is TRBD1 (6 bases). The CDR3 is 14 residues long. V was pared by 5 bases and J by 5 bases, with 15 bases between. Germline V gives CDR1 MDHEN, CDR2 SYDVKM. CDR3 loop: CASSAPRGGTEAFF. The CDR3 nucleotides are TGTGCCAGCAGTGCCCCAAGGGGGGGGACTGAAGCTTTCTTT.